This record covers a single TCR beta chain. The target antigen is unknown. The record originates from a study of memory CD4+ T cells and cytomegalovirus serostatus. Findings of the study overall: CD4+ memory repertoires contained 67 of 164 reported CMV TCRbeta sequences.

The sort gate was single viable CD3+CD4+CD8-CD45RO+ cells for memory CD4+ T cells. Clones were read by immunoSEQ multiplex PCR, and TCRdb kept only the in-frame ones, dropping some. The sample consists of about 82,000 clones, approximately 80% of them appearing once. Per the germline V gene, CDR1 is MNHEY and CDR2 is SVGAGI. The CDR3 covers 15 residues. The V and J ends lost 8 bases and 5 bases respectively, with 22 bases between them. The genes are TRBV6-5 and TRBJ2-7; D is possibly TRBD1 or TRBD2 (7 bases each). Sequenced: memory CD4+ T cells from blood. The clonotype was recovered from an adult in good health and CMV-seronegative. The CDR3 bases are TGTGCCAGCGGGTCCCTATCAGGGGGGGCGGACGAGCAGTACTTC. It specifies CASGSLSGGADEQYF.